These T cell receptor beta chains were read from a single sample in a study of cytomegalovirus exposure and HLA in healthy donors. Clones were sequenced by immunoSEQ multiplex PCR, and TCRdb holds only the in-frame ones, with some missing. This table has about 190,000 clones, under 80% appearing once. The sequencing input was PBMCs. The source is a man between 25 and 39 years old in good health and CMV-seropositive. CDR3s include the opening cysteine and the closing phenylalanine or tryptophan. Each record gives: clone size, D gene, J gene, V gene, CDR3 protein, CDR3 DNA. D genes are given only for firm matches. For some rows the clone size is stated as once, few or many, or as a class when expanded; others skip it.

>NA|TRBD2|TRBJ2-3|TRBV4-2
CASSQDIETSGRTDTQYF
TGTGCCAGCAGCCAAGATATCGAGACTAGCGGGAGGACAGATACGCAGTATTTT
>NA|NA|TRBJ1-4|TRBV9
CASSEAGSTNEKLFF
TGTGCCAGCAGCGAGGCCGGGTCAACTAATGAAAAACTGTTTTTT
>few|TRBD1|TRBJ2-7|TRBV11-2
CASSFRTGVTYEQYF
TGTGCCAGCAGCTTCCGGACAGGGGTCACCTACGAGCAGTACTTC
>NA|TRBD2|TRBJ2-1|TRBV4-3
CASSSRTSWSSYNEQFF
TGCGCCAGCAGCTCTCGGACTAGTTGGAGCTCCTACAATGAGCAGTTCTTC
>NA|NA|TRBJ2-7|TRBV4-1
CASSPTGRLTYEQYF
TGCGCCAGCAGCCCTACGGGTAGACTAACCTACGAGCAGTACTTC
>few|NA|TRBJ1-1|TRBV28
CASILEGEAFF
TGTGCCAGCATCCTCGAGGGTGAAGCTTTCTTT
>few|NA|TRBJ2-5|TRBV5-1
CASSLGQGMRETQYF
TGCGCCAGCAGCTTGGGGCAGGGGATGCGAGAGACCCAGTACTTC
>once|TRBD2|TRBJ2-1|TRBV4-3
CASSQDSASGMRQQFF
TGCGCCAGCAGCCAAGATAGTGCTAGCGGAATGAGGCAGCAGTTCTTC
>NA|TRBD2|TRBJ2-1|TRBV7-9
CASSTGRERDFF
TGTGCCAGCAGCACAGGTCGGGAGCGGGATTTCTTC
>NA|NA|TRBJ1-2|TRBV30
CAWSGTVNYGYTF
TGTGCCTGGAGTGGTACGGTCAACTATGGCTACACCTTC
>NA|NA|TRBJ2-2|TRBV25-1
CASSESGRNTGELFF
TGTGCCAGCAGTGAAAGTGGTAGGAACACCGGGGAGCTGTTTTTT
>NA|NA|TRBJ2-1|TRBV11-1
CASSLARSGGQFF
TGTGCCAGCAGCTTAGCTCGCAGCGGAGGGCAGTTCTTC
>few|TRBD1|TRBJ1-5|TRBV2
CAISRDRGNQPQHF
TGTGCCATCTCCCGGGACAGGGGAAATCAGCCCCAGCATTTT
>NA|NA|TRBJ1-4|TRBV5-1
CASSLFRATNEKLFF
TGCGCCAGCAGCTTATTCAGGGCAACTAATGAAAAACTGTTTTTT
>NA|NA|TRBJ1-2|TRBV5-5
CASSLVRVNYGYTF
TGTGCCAGCAGCTTGGTGAGGGTTAACTATGGCTACACCTTC
>NA|NA|TRBJ2-1|TRBV5-1
CASSFREPSHEQFF
TGCGCCAGCAGCTTCCGAGAACCTTCGCATGAGCAGTTCTTC
>NA|NA|TRBJ2-7|TRBV7-8
CASSLSPGTSYEQYF
TGTGCCAGCAGCTTATCCCCAGGGACTTCCTACGAGCAGTACTTC
>NA|TRBD2|TRBJ2-5|TRBV7-2
CASSLGTSGREGETQYF
TGTGCCAGCAGCTTAGGGACTAGCGGGAGGGAAGGAGAGACCCAGTACTTC
>NA|TRBD1|TRBJ2-1|TRBV6-5
CASSYLGQGLYNEQFF
TGTGCCAGCAGTTACTTAGGACAGGGACTCTACAATGAGCAGTTCTTC
>NA|TRBD1|TRBJ2-6|TRBV30
CAWSGAGGLGANVLTF
TGTGCCTGGAGCGGAGCAGGGGGTTTGGGGGCCAACGTCCTGACTTTC
>NA|TRBD2|TRBJ2-1|TRBV9
CASSVASSGGAIEQFF
TGTGCCAGCAGCGTAGCCAGTAGCGGGGGGGCCATTGAGCAGTTCTTC
>few|TRBD1|TRBJ1-6|TRBV5-1
CASSLVYRGLGGNSPLHF
TGCGCCAGCAGCTTGGTCTACAGGGGGCTGGGAGGGAATTCACCCCTCCACTTT
>few|TRBD1|TRBJ2-1|TRBV13
CASSARTGDPSYNEQFF
TGTGCCAGCAGCGCCCGGACAGGGGACCCCTCCTACAATGAGCAGTTCTTC
>few|NA|TRBJ2-1|TRBV25-1
CASSAVSSYNEQFF
TGTGCCAGCAGTGCGGTGAGCTCCTACAATGAGCAGTTCTTC
>NA|TRBD2|TRBJ2-5|TRBV19
CASSTGLAGGWAQYF
TGTGCCAGTAGTACCGGACTAGCGGGAGGATGGGCCCAGTACTTC